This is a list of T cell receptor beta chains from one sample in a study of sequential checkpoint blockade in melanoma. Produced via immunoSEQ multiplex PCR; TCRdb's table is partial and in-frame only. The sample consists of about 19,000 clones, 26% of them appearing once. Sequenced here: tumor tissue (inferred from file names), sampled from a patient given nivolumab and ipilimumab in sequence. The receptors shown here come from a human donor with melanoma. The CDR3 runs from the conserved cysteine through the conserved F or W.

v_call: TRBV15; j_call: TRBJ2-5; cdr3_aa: CATSRTPQTGQETQYF
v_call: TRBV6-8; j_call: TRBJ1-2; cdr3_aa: CASSYDGHNYGYTF
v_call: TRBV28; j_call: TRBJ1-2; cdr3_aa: CASSSLIQGIYGYTF
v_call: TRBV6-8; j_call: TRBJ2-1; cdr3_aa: CASIPDRSSYNEQFF
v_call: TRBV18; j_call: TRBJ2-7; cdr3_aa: CASSSSSYEQYF
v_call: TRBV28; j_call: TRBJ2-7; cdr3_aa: CASSGGGLAGGLSYEQYF
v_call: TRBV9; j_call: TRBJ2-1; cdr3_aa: CASSVGGLAGDEQFF
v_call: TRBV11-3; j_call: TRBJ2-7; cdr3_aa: CASSLDGTPYEQYF
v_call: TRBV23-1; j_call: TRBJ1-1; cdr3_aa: CASSQAGRGIRAFF
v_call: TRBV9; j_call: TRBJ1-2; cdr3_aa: CASSVEGQSNYGYTF
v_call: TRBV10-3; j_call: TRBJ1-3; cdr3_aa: CAISESTPGLSSGNTIYF
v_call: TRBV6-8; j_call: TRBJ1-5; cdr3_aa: CASSVGQSYSNQPQHF
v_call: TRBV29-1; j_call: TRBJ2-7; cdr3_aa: CSVQQGPTQQYF
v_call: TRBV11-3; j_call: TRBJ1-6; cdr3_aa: CASSPELFNSPLHF
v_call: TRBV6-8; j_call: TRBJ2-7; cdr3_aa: CASNQFDGWGFYEQYF
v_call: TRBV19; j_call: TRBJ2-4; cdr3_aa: CASSIDGRGAKNIQYF
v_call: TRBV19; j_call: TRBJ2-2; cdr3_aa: CASYHTGVTGELFF